This T cell receptor beta chain appears in the sequencing data of a study of T cells in localized non-small cell lung cancer. Findings of the study overall: The study found T cell clonality highest in uninvolved adjacent lung, above tumor.

To note about this clone: Its specificity is unknown.

V gave up 2 bases and J gave up 4 bases; unmatched junction bases: 4. This CDR3 contains 14 residues. Germline CDR1 is MNHNS and CDR2 is SASEGT. Sequencing used immunoSEQ multiplex PCR; TCRdb keeps in-frame clones, though not all of them. The data hold approximately 64,000 clones, with almost 90% observed a single time. The rearrangement uses TRBV6-1 and TRBJ1-2, with 7 nucleotides matching TRBD1. This sequence was found in a woman between 40 and 69 years old with stage I lung adenocarcinoma. Sequenced material: peripheral blood, taken before any cancer treatment. CDR3 DNA sequence: TGTGCCAGCAGTGAAAGCTGGGACAGCTATGGCTACACCTTC. Translating gives CASSESWDSYGYTF.